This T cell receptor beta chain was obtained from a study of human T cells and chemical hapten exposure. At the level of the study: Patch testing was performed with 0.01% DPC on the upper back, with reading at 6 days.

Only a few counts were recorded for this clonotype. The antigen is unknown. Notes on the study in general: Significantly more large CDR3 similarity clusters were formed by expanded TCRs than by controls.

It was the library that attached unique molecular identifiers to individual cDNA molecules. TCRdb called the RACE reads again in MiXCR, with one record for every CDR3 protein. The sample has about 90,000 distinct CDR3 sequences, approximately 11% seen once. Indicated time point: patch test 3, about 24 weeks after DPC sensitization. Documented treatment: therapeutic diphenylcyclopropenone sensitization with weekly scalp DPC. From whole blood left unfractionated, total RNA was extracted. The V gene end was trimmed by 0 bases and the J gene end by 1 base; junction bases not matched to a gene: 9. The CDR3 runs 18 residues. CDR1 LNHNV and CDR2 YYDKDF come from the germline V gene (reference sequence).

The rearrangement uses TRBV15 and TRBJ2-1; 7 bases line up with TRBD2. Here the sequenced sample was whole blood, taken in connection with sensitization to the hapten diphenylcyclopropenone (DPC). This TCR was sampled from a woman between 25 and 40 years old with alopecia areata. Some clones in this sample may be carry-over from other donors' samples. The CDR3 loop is CATSRDLGTTLSYNEQFF. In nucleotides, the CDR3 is TGTGCCACCAGCAGAGATCTCGGGACTACCCTGTCCTACAATGAGCAGTTCTTC.